This TCR beta chain derives from a study of shared clonotypes between healthy human individuals. Findings of the study overall: Naive subsets generally had larger estimated richness than memory subsets.

A note on this clone: Its specificity is unknown.

200 to 250 ng DNA, tens of thousands of T cell genomes, went into each sorted-subset replicate PCR. Profiling relied on immunoSEQ multiplex PCR, and the TCRdb table lists in-frame clones only, not all of them. The table includes some 2,000,000 clones, approximately 94% detected once. All participating donors were Caucasian adults from Nashville, Tennessee. This CDR3 has 14 residues. Germline V gives CDR1 SGHNT, CDR2 YENEEA. The V end lost 5 bases, the J end lost 4 bases, and 9 bases lay between the germline ends. This sequence joins TRBV11-3 and TRBJ2-6; the D is unclear. The receptor was derived from a man younger than 30 in good health. Specimen: naive CD4+ T cells sorted from blood. The subset here: CD45RA+ positively selected. The CDR3 DNA sequence: TGTGCCAGCAGCCCATTGGGAGGGGCCAACGTCCTGACTTTC. This sequence encodes CASSPLGGANVLTF.